These T cell receptor beta chains were read from a single sample in a study of tumour-infiltrating T cells in Burkitt lymphoma. Clones were read by immunoSEQ multiplex PCR, and TCRdb kept only the in-frame ones, dropping some. The sample lists around 45,000 clones, around 32% occurring once. Sequencing was performed on tumor tissue. All receptors come from a human donor with Burkitt lymphoma. The CDR3 runs from the conserved cysteine through the conserved F or W. A D gene is named only where the DNA matches it firmly. Rows may omit the clone size; those that give it use once, few, many or a size class.

>TRBJ2-5|few|-|TRBV30
TGTGCCTGTCGAGGGGTAGGGGAGACCCAGTACTTC
CACRGVGETQYF
>TRBJ1-1|-|-|TRBV4-3
TGCGCCAGCAGCCGGGGGGGGGATTCGGACACTGAAGCTTTCTTT
CASSRGGDSDTEAFF
>TRBJ2-5|-|-|TRBV5-5
TGTGCCAGCAGCCCGAGGGGTGAGACCCAGTACTTC
CASSPRGETQYF
>TRBJ1-1|-|TRBD1|TRBV7-9
TGTGCCAGCAGCTTAGGGGACAGGGGCCGGCGTAAATTCACTGAAGCTTTCTTT
CASSLGDRGRRKFTEAFF
>TRBJ1-1|-|-|TRBV19
TGTGCCAGTAGTATAGCTACAGCGAACACTGAAGCTTTCTTT
CASSIATANTEAFF
>TRBJ2-1|-|-|TRBV5-1
TGCGCCAGCAGCTACCCCACGGGCTTTGAGCAGTTCTTC
CASSYPTGFEQFF
>TRBJ2-2|-|-|TRBV5-1
TGCGCCAGCAGTAAACTGGGCACCGGGGAGCTGTTTTTT
CASSKLGTGELFF
>TRBJ2-7|-|-|TRBV7-2
TGTGCCAGCAGCTTAGCGGGGCGGGGAATCTCCGAGCAGTACTTC
CASSLAGRGISEQYF
>TRBJ2-5|few|TRBD1|TRBV9
TGTGCCAGCAGCGCCCCCCCTAGGGACAGGGGCCAAGAGACCCAGTACTTC
CASSAPPRDRGQETQYF
>TRBJ1-1|-|TRBD1|TRBV7-7
TGTGCCAGCAGCCATAGGGACAGGGGAGTGAACACTGAAGCTTTCTTT
CASSHRDRGVNTEAFF
>TRBJ1-6|few|-|TRBV7-2
TGTGCCAGCAGCCCACGACAGGATTCACCCCTCCACTTT
CASSPRQDSPLHF
>TRBJ2-5|-|-|TRBV20-1
TGCAGTGCTAGAGTGTTGGAGACCCAGTACTTC
CSARVLETQYF
>TRBJ1-4|few|-|TRBV5-1
TGCGCCAGCAGCTTAGGCACTCAGGAGGGAAAACTGTTTTTT
CASSLGTQEGKLFF
>TRBJ2-3|few|TRBD1|TRBV9
TGTGCCAGCAGCGCCTCGGACAGGCTCACAGATACGCAGTATTTT
CASSASDRLTDTQYF
>TRBJ1-1|-|-|TRBV28
TGTGCCAGCAGCATCCCCCACACTGAAGCTTTCTTT
CASSIPHTEAFF
>TRBJ2-7|-|TRBD1|TRBV29-1
TGCAGCGTTGGGTTTTCAGGACAGGGTCACACCGAGCAGTACTTC
CSVGFSGQGHTEQYF
>TRBJ2-5|few|TRBD1|TRBV18
TGTGCCAGCTCAAGGGACAGTTCGGCCCAGTACTTC
CASSRDSSAQYF
>TRBJ1-3|few|-|TRBV9
TGTGCCAGCAGCGTAGTTCCAGGGGCCTCTGGAAACACCATATATTTT
CASSVVPGASGNTIYF
>TRBJ1-1|few|-|TRBV15
TGTGCCACCAGCAGAGATCGGTTTGGGGCCGCTGAAGCTTTCTTT
CATSRDRFGAAEAFF
>TRBJ1-6|-|-|TRBV5-5
TGTGCCAGCAGCTTATCTCCGGGACACTATAATTCACCCCTCCACTTT
CASSLSPGHYNSPLHF
>TRBJ1-5|-|TRBD1|TRBV14
TGTGCCAGCAGCCTAACAGGGGGCGGGCCCCAGCATTTT
CASSLTGGGPQHF
>TRBJ2-7|-|TRBD1|TRBV2
TGTGCCAGCAGTGAGGGACAGGCCTTGGAGCAGTACTTC
CASSEGQALEQYF
>TRBJ2-2|-|-|TRBV5-1
TGCGCCAGCAGCCTCGGGCAGAACACCGGGGAGCTGTTTTTT
CASSLGQNTGELFF
>TRBJ1-1|-|-|TRBV5-4
TGTGCCAGCAGCTTGGATAATTACCGTGAAGCTTTCTTT
CASSLDNYREAFF
>TRBJ1-3|-|-|TRBV6-6
TGTGCCAGCAGGCCCGCTGCTTCCTCTGGAAACACCATATGTTTT
CASRPAASSGNTICF
>TRBJ2-7|-|TRBD2|TRBV5-4
TGTGCCAGCAGCTACCAAGCGGGGGGCCGGCTCAAGCAGTACTTC
CASSYQAGGRLKQYF
>TRBJ2-4|few|TRBD2|TRBV28
TGTGCCAGCAGTTTAGCGGGAGGCCAAAACATTCAGTACTTC
CASSLAGGQNIQYF
>TRBJ1-6|-|-|TRBV7-2
TGTGCCAGCAGCTTACGTAATTCACCCCTCCACTTT
CASSLRNSPLHF
>TRBJ1-2|few|-|TRBV10-2
TGCGCTAGCAGTGATAACGGGGGGGGGAGCTATGGCTACACCTTC
CASSDNGGGSYGYTF
>TRBJ2-5|-|TRBD2|TRBV2
TGTGCCAGCAGGGCGATTAGCGGGGCTCAAGAGACCCAGTACTTC
CASRAISGAQETQYF
>TRBJ1-5|few|TRBD1|TRBV5-6
TGTGCCAGCAGCCTATCCCGTATCGGGACAGGGGGTGGACAGCCCCAGCATTTT
CASSLSRIGTGGGQPQHF
>TRBJ1-2|-|TRBD1|TRBV19
TGTGCCAGTAGTGGCGACAGGGGGCGCGGCTATGGCTACACCTTC
CASSGDRGRGYGYTF
>TRBJ1-5|few|TRBD1|TRBV13
TGTGCCAGCAGCCGACAGGGGACCAATCAGCCCCAGCATTTT
CASSRQGTNQPQHF
>TRBJ2-7|few|TRBD2|TRBV5-1
TGCGCCAGCAGCACCTTCACTAGCGGGGGTAGGTACGAGCAGTACTTC
CASSTFTSGGRYEQYF
>TRBJ1-4|-|-|TRBV4-3
TGCGCCAGCAGCCAAGATTATGTGGGGGGGCGGGAAAAACTGTTTTTT
CASSQDYVGGREKLFF
>TRBJ2-4|few|TRBD2|TRBV14
TGTGCCAGCAGCCAATTCGCGGGAGCGGGGGGGGCCAAAAACATTCAGTACTTC
CASSQFAGAGGAKNIQYF
>TRBJ2-7|-|-|TRBV28
TGTGCCAGTTGGGACACTTCCTACGAGCAGTACTTC
CASWDTSYEQYF
>TRBJ1-2|few|TRBD1|TRBV6-1
TGTGCCAGCAGTGAAGACCGGGACAGTGATGGCTACACCTTC
CASSEDRDSDGYTF
>TRBJ2-3|few|-|TRBV4-1
TGCGCCAGCAGCCGGTTGGGGGACCGTCGCACAGATACGCAGTATTTT
CASSRLGDRRTDTQYF
>TRBJ1-2|-|-|TRBV30
TGTGCCTGGAGCCGGGACGGAGGAATCAACTATGGCTACACCTTC
CAWSRDGGINYGYTF
>TRBJ2-3|once|-|TRBV7-2
TGTGCCAGCAGCGGACGGAAGGGAGATACGCAGTATTTT
CASSGRKGDTQYF
>TRBJ2-7|-|-|TRBV6-6
TGTGCCAGCAGTTACTCGAAGGACTACGAGCAGTACTTC
CASSYSKDYEQYF
>TRBJ2-5|-|TRBD1|TRBV12-5
TGTGCTAGTGGTCCAACCCCGACAGGGGGCTTGGAGACCCAGTACTTC
CASGPTPTGGLETQYF
>TRBJ2-3|-|-|TRBV21-1
TGTGCCAGCAGCAAAGAGACGGACCCCACAGATACGCAGTATTTT
CASSKETDPTDTQYF
>TRBJ2-1|-|TRBD2|TRBV13
TGTGCCAGCAGCTTCAGACTAGCGGGCACCAATGAGCAGTTCTTC
CASSFRLAGTNEQFF
>TRBJ1-3|-|-|TRBV23-1
TGCGCCAGCAGTCTGGGCAGGGCGGGAAACACCATATATTTT
CASSLGRAGNTIYF
>TRBJ2-7|-|-|TRBV6-5
TGTGCCAGCAGTTACCGGTCAGGATACGAGCAGTACTTC
CASSYRSGYEQYF
>TRBJ2-7|few|-|TRBV11-3
TGTGCCAGCAGCAAACAGGGTGACGAGCAGTACTTC
CASSKQGDEQYF
>TRBJ2-5|few|-|TRBV5-6
TGTGCCAGCAGCTTCCTGACTAGATTGGAGACCCAGTACTTC
CASSFLTRLETQYF
>TRBJ2-1|-|-|TRBV11-3
TGTGCCAGCAGCTTGGGAGGAACCGTGGTCGAGCAGTTCTTC
CASSLGGTVVEQFF
>TRBJ2-7|few|-|TRBV19
TGTGCCACGGGACCGGGAACCCACTACGAGCAGTACTTC
CATGPGTHYEQYF
>TRBJ2-7|few|-|TRBV20-1
TGCAGTGCTTCATCCCGGGGCCTCTTC
CSASSRGLF
>TRBJ2-7|-|-|TRBV2
TGTGCCAGTAAGGGACGGGGATTCTCCTACGAGCAGTACTTC
CASKGRGFSYEQYF
>TRBJ2-7|few|-|TRBV29-1
TGCAGCGTTAGCACAGGGTTCTACGAGCAGTACTTC
CSVSTGFYEQYF
>TRBJ1-1|few|-|TRBV5-1
TGCGCCAGCAGCTTGAGTTCAGGGTCTGAAGCTTTCTTT
CASSLSSGSEAFF
>TRBJ2-7|-|TRBD2|TRBV2
TGTGCCAGCAGTGAAGGGCGGGGGGGTTACGAGCAGTACTTC
CASSEGRGGYEQYF
>TRBJ1-5|few|-|TRBV12-2
TGTGCAAGTCGCCTAGGGGGTGGGAATCAGCCCCAGCATTTT
CASRLGGGNQPQHF
>TRBJ2-5|-|-|TRBV13
TGTGCCAGCAGCTTATCGTGGGGGAAGACTTTAGTGAAAGAGACCCAGTACTTC
CASSLSWGKTLVKETQYF
>TRBJ2-1|-|TRBD2|TRBV18
TGTGCCACCTCCGGGGGGGGGACTCTCAATGAGCAGTTCTTC
CATSGGGTLNEQFF
>TRBJ2-1|-|-|TRBV19
TGTGCCAGTAGTATCCGGGATTCATACAATGAGCAGTTCTTC
CASSIRDSYNEQFF